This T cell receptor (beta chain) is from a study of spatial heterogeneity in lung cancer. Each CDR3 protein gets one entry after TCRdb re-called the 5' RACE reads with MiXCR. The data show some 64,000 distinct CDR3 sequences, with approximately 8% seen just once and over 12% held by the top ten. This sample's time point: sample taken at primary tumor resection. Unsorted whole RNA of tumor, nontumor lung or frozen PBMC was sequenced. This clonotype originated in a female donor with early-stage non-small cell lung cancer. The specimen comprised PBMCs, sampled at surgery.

The CDR3 is CASRRTGGAGELFF. Here the CDR3 DNA reads TGTGCCAGCCGCCGGACTGGGGGGGCCGGGGAGCTGTTTTTT. The chain uses TRBV6-5 and TRBJ2-2; 7 positions agree with TRBD2. The junction had 9 bases not matched to a gene; V was cut back by 8 bases and J by 6 bases. The CDR3 contains 14 residues. CDR1 and CDR2 from the germline V gene are MNHEY and SVGAGI.